The rows below give T cell receptor beta chains drawn from one sample of a study of blood T cell repertoires in COVID-19. Using immunoSEQ multiplex PCR, the repertoire was profiled, and TCRdb retains in-frame clones only, with some absent. This sample yields tens of thousands of clones, of which 92% are seen a single time; under 7.5% belongs to the top ten. The material sequenced was peripheral blood. Receptors were obtained from a woman in her sixties with active COVID-19. Both conserved end residues are part of each CDR3. D genes are given only for firm matches. A row's size may be missing; if present it is once, few, many or a size class.

V: TRBV28
length: 13
size: NA
D: TRBD2
J: TRBJ2-7
DNA: TGTGCCGCTACCAGGCCGGGGGGCTACGAGCAGTACTTC
CDR3: CAATRPGGYEQYF

V: TRBV10-2
length: 13
size: NA
D: TRBD2
J: TRBJ2-7
DNA: TGCGCCAGCTCCCTAGCGGGGGGGAGAGAGCAGTACTTC
CDR3: CASSLAGGREQYF

V: TRBV7-2
length: 18
size: NA
D: TRBD2
J: TRBJ2-5
DNA: TGTGCCAGCAGCTCGTTGAAAGGGACTAGCGGGGGCCAAGAGACCCAGTACTTC
CDR3: CASSSLKGTSGGQETQYF

V: TRBV13
length: 16
size: NA
D: TRBD1
J: TRBJ2-7
DNA: TGTGCCAGCAGCCCCACGACAGGGACCCTTCGGTACGAGCAGTACTTC
CDR3: CASSPTTGTLRYEQYF

V: TRBV11-3
length: 12
size: NA
D: NA
J: TRBJ2-1
DNA: TGTGCCAGCAGCTTAATCGGGATCGAGCAGTTCTTC
CDR3: CASSLIGIEQFF

V: TRBV28
length: 15
size: once
D: NA
J: TRBJ2-7
DNA: TGTGCCAGCAGTTTCCAGGCAGGTCCAATCTACGAGCAGTACTTC
CDR3: CASSFQAGPIYEQYF

V: TRBV7-9
length: 13
size: once
D: NA
J: TRBJ1-5
DNA: TGTGCCAGCAGTATTCAGGGCAATCAGCCCCAGCATTTT
CDR3: CASSIQGNQPQHF

V: TRBV6-5
length: 15
size: NA
D: TRBD1
J: TRBJ1-3
DNA: TGTGCCAGCAGTACGGGACAGGGGGTAGGAAACACCATATATTTT
CDR3: CASSTGQGVGNTIYF

V: TRBV28
length: 16
size: NA
D: NA
J: TRBJ1-1
DNA: TGTGCCAGCAGTTTGATGACGGGGAAACCGAACACTGAAGCTTTCTTT
CDR3: CASSLMTGKPNTEAFF

V: TRBV12-3/TRBV12-4
length: 11
size: NA
D: NA
J: TRBJ1-1
DNA: TGTGCCAGCACCCCAGACACTGAAGCTTTCTTT
CDR3: CASTPDTEAFF

V: TRBV15
length: 15
size: NA
D: NA
J: TRBJ1-3
DNA: TGTGCCACCAGCAGACCCTCCGGACTGAAAAACACCATATATTTT
CDR3: CATSRPSGLKNTIYF

V: TRBV28
length: 20
size: once
D: TRBD1
J: TRBJ2-2
DNA: TGTGCCAGCAGTTCCCCCCGGGACAGGGAAAATCATGTGAACACCGGGGAGCTGTTTTTT
CDR3: CASSSPRDRENHVNTGELFF

V: TRBV5-4
length: 18
size: NA
D: TRBD2
J: TRBJ2-1
DNA: TGTGCCAGCAGCCCGGGACTAGCGGGTCGTCGTACCTACAATGAGCAGTTCTTC
CDR3: CASSPGLAGRRTYNEQFF

V: TRBV2
length: 13
size: NA
D: TRBD1
J: TRBJ1-1
DNA: TGTGCCAGCAGGTTCAGGGGGAGCACTGAAGCTTTCTTT
CDR3: CASRFRGSTEAFF

V: TRBV28
length: 15
size: NA
D: NA
J: TRBJ2-1
DNA: TGTGCCAGCAGCACCGGACAGCCGACCAACAATGAGCAGTTCTTC
CDR3: CASSTGQPTNNEQFF

V: TRBV7-9
length: 14
size: few
D: NA
J: TRBJ1-2
DNA: TGTGCCAGCAGCTCCGACAGCAACGCCTATGGCTACACCTTC
CDR3: CASSSDSNAYGYTF

V: TRBV29-1
length: 16
size: NA
D: NA
J: TRBJ2-2
DNA: TGCAGCGTCCTCCCCTTCAGGGGCACGAACACCGGGGAGCTGTTTTTT
CDR3: CSVLPFRGTNTGELFF

V: TRBV5-6
length: 15
size: NA
D: TRBD1
J: TRBJ2-7
DNA: TGTGCCAGCAGCTCGACAGGGCTGGTTCTCTACGAGCAGTACTTC
CDR3: CASSSTGLVLYEQYF

V: TRBV7-8
length: 17
size: NA
D: NA
J: TRBJ2-1
DNA: TGTGCCAGCAGCTGGAGCTCTAGGGGTGCCCCCTACAATGAGCAGTTCTTC
CDR3: CASSWSSRGAPYNEQFF

V: TRBV30
length: 15
size: NA
D: TRBD2
J: TRBJ2-1
DNA: TGTGCCTGGAGTGTTGTAACGGGGGGGCTCAATGAGCAGTTCTTC
CDR3: CAWSVVTGGLNEQFF

V: TRBV18
length: 14
size: NA
D: TRBD1
J: TRBJ2-5
DNA: TGTGCCAGCTCACAGGGACAGGGATCGGAGACCCAGTACTTC
CDR3: CASSQGQGSETQYF

V: TRBV30
length: 17
size: NA
D: TRBD1
J: TRBJ1-5
DNA: TGTGCCTGGAGTCCCCAGGACAGGGGGCTAGTCGATCAGCCCCAGCATTTT
CDR3: CAWSPQDRGLVDQPQHF

V: TRBV5-6
length: 13
size: NA
D: TRBD2
J: TRBJ2-1
DNA: TGTGCCAGCCAGAGCGGGGGATACAATGAGCAGTTCTTC
CDR3: CASQSGGYNEQFF

V: TRBV11-2
length: 13
size: few
D: TRBD1
J: TRBJ1-1
DNA: TGTGCCAGCAGCGCAGGACAGGGGGTGACGGCTTTCTTT
CDR3: CASSAGQGVTAFF

V: TRBV5-8
length: 12
size: NA
D: NA
J: TRBJ2-2
DNA: TGTGCCAGCAGCCTGGGCGCTGGGGAGCTGTTTTTT
CDR3: CASSLGAGELFF

V: TRBV27
length: 16
size: NA
D: TRBD2
J: TRBJ2-1
DNA: TGTGCCAGCAGTTTTGGGGGGGTCCACTCCTACAATGAGCAGTTCTTC
CDR3: CASSFGGVHSYNEQFF

V: TRBV28
length: 14
size: NA
D: NA
J: TRBJ2-7
DNA: TGTGCCAGCAGCCTGGTATCTTTACATTACGAGCAGTACTTC
CDR3: CASSLVSLHYEQYF

V: TRBV28
length: 14
size: NA
D: TRBD1
J: TRBJ2-4
DNA: TGTGCCAGCAGAGACAGGGACCCCAAAAACATTCAGTACTTC
CDR3: CASRDRDPKNIQYF

V: TRBV4-2
length: 16
size: NA
D: NA
J: TRBJ2-3
DNA: TGTGCCAGCAGCCAAGAGAAGACACGAAGCACAGATACGCAGTATTTT
CDR3: CASSQEKTRSTDTQYF

V: TRBV5-1
length: 12
size: NA
D: NA
J: TRBJ2-2
DNA: TGCGCCAGCAGCCCCTCCACCGGGGAGCTGTTTTTT
CDR3: CASSPSTGELFF

V: TRBV24-1
length: 16
size: NA
D: NA
J: TRBJ2-5
DNA: TGTGCCACCAGTGATTCTACAAGAGACAGATCCGAGACCCAGTACTTC
CDR3: CATSDSTRDRSETQYF

V: TRBV28
length: 14
size: NA
D: NA
J: TRBJ1-1
DNA: TGTGCCAGCAGGTCAACGGAGACGTGGGCTGAAGCTTTCTTT
CDR3: CASRSTETWAEAFF

V: TRBV10-1
length: 12
size: few
D: NA
J: TRBJ2-7
DNA: TGCGCCAGCAGTGACAGCTCCTACGAGCAGTACTTC
CDR3: CASSDSSYEQYF

V: TRBV7-9
length: 13
size: NA
D: NA
J: TRBJ2-1
DNA: TGTGCCAGCAATCCGTTGGCCGACAATGAGCAGTTCTTC
CDR3: CASNPLADNEQFF

V: TRBV24-1
length: 15
size: NA
D: NA
J: TRBJ2-3
DNA: TGTGCCACCAGTGATTCGGACAGATTCACAGATACGCAGTATTTT
CDR3: CATSDSDRFTDTQYF

V: TRBV19
length: 16
size: NA
D: TRBD1
J: TRBJ1-1
DNA: TGTGCCAGTAGTAGCGACAGGGGACGAGGGAACACTGAAGCTTTCTTT
CDR3: CASSSDRGRGNTEAFF

V: TRBV28
length: 17
size: NA
D: NA
J: TRBJ1-5
DNA: TGTGCCAGCAGTCCAATCAAAGGGGGTAGCGGCAATCAGCCCCAGCATTTT
CDR3: CASSPIKGGSGNQPQHF

V: TRBV2
length: 15
size: NA
D: TRBD1
J: TRBJ2-2
DNA: TGTGCCAGCAGTGAAGACAGGGGGTATAGCGGGGAGCTGTTTTTT
CDR3: CASSEDRGYSGELFF

V: TRBV2
length: 16
size: NA
D: TRBD2
J: TRBJ2-3
DNA: TGTGCCAGTAAAGAGTCTAGCGGGGACCTCACAGATACGCAGTATTTT
CDR3: CASKESSGDLTDTQYF

V: TRBV7-9
length: 14
size: NA
D: TRBD2
J: TRBJ2-1
DNA: TGTGCCAGCGACCTAGCGGGAGGCTACAATGAGCAGTTCTTC
CDR3: CASDLAGGYNEQFF